These T cell receptor beta chains were read from a single sample in a study of cytomegalovirus exposure and HLA in healthy donors. Data came from immunoSEQ multiplex PCR; TCRdb stores just in-frame clones and leaves some out. This table has approximately 140,000 clones, approximately 80% appearing once. Material for sequencing was PBMCs. These TCRs come from a man aged 18 to 29 in good health and CMV-seronegative. Each CDR3 is given without its conserved first and last residue. Fields, in order: J gene, V gene, CDR3 protein.

j_gene: TRBJ1-6; v_gene: TRBV5-6; CDR3aa: ASSLFWEFSPLH
j_gene: TRBJ2-1; v_gene: TRBV7-3; CDR3aa: ASSLVAGGDYNEQF
j_gene: TRBJ1-1; v_gene: TRBV25-1; CDR3aa: ASRESIRENTEAF
j_gene: TRBJ2-7; v_gene: TRBV11-2; CDR3aa: ASSLAGKGREQY
j_gene: TRBJ2-3; v_gene: TRBV25-1; CDR3aa: ASSQGDSITDTQY
j_gene: TRBJ2-3; v_gene: TRBV29-1; CDR3aa: SARGRASATDTQY
j_gene: TRBJ2-2; v_gene: TRBV10-1; CDR3aa: ASSESSDTGELF
j_gene: TRBJ1-5; v_gene: TRBV30; CDR3aa: AWDGQGDQPQH
j_gene: TRBJ2-7; v_gene: TRBV6-5; CDR3aa: ASSGQGATPYEQY
j_gene: TRBJ2-1; v_gene: TRBV9; CDR3aa: ASSPLISSRDRGYNEQF
j_gene: TRBJ1-4; v_gene: TRBV28; CDR3aa: ATRDEKLF
j_gene: TRBJ2-5; v_gene: TRBV9; CDR3aa: ASSDYLAGDEETQY
j_gene: TRBJ2-7; v_gene: TRBV18; CDR3aa: ASSPDTSYEQY
j_gene: TRBJ2-1; v_gene: TRBV4-3; CDR3aa: ASSQDSDRAYNEQF
j_gene: TRBJ1-6; v_gene: TRBV7-3; CDR3aa: ASSDSSYNSPLH
j_gene: TRBJ1-2; v_gene: TRBV29-1; CDR3aa: SVERFRAEKGYT
j_gene: TRBJ2-7; v_gene: TRBV4-3; CDR3aa: ASSQDGGTYEQY
j_gene: TRBJ2-3; v_gene: TRBV7-9; CDR3aa: ASSPPERGGTGTQY
j_gene: TRBJ2-3; v_gene: TRBV29-1; CDR3aa: SENRDRDTQY
j_gene: TRBJ2-3; v_gene: TRBV7-3; CDR3aa: ASSANPTSTDTQY
j_gene: TRBJ1-2; v_gene: TRBV19; CDR3aa: ASSIGQNGYT
j_gene: TRBJ1-2; v_gene: TRBV7-8; CDR3aa: ASSSGAFGRDYGYT
j_gene: TRBJ2-7; v_gene: TRBV7-6; CDR3aa: ASSRGGVEQY
j_gene: TRBJ2-7; v_gene: TRBV30; CDR3aa: AWSRDSYEQY
j_gene: TRBJ1-2; v_gene: TRBV19; CDR3aa: ASSTRGGYT
j_gene: TRBJ1-6; v_gene: TRBV2; CDR3aa: ASSPQRVFDRSSYNSPLH
j_gene: TRBJ2-4; v_gene: TRBV5-6; CDR3aa: ASSFGFMEAKNIQY
j_gene: TRBJ2-6; v_gene: TRBV5-4; CDR3aa: ASSPEGPGANVLT
j_gene: TRBJ2-6; v_gene: TRBV2; CDR3aa: ASLLDSGANVLT
j_gene: TRBJ1-2; v_gene: TRBV25-1; CDR3aa: ASSVDSYGYT
j_gene: TRBJ2-3; v_gene: TRBV5-4; CDR3aa: ASSFDRDTDTQY
j_gene: TRBJ1-5; v_gene: TRBV18; CDR3aa: ASSPNPQGVNQPQH
j_gene: TRBJ2-1; v_gene: TRBV6-5; CDR3aa: ASSYEVRNNEQF
j_gene: TRBJ1-1; v_gene: TRBV19; CDR3aa: ASSISRAYEAF
j_gene: TRBJ2-7; v_gene: TRBV20-1; CDR3aa: SASPYEQY
j_gene: TRBJ2-4; v_gene: TRBV5-8; CDR3aa: ASSSFGLANIQY
j_gene: TRBJ1-2; v_gene: TRBV27; CDR3aa: ASSFLPGQGFGEDYGYT
j_gene: TRBJ2-2; v_gene: TRBV5-1; CDR3aa: AVTSHNTGELF
j_gene: TRBJ2-7; v_gene: TRBV2; CDR3aa: ASRVNRGGLRGEQY
j_gene: TRBJ1-2; v_gene: TRBV4-1; CDR3aa: ASSPRTGGSGYT
j_gene: NA; v_gene: TRBV4-1; CDR3aa: ASSHSLGQGPYEQY
j_gene: TRBJ1-2; v_gene: TRBV19; CDR3aa: ASTGGSFYGYT
j_gene: TRBJ2-7; v_gene: TRBV4-3; CDR3aa: ASSPGLAGTYEQY
j_gene: TRBJ2-7; v_gene: TRBV29-1; CDR3aa: SVPGTGGYEQY